Listed below are T cell receptor beta chains from one sample, sequenced in a study of PD-1 blockade in classical Hodgkin lymphoma. The method was immunoSEQ multiplex PCR; TCRdb's version includes in-frame clones alone and lacks a portion of them. The table lists roughly 28,000 clones, about 86% of them singletons, with about 7% in the top ten. This sample comprised CD8+ T cells from blood, obtained at baseline. These receptors all come from a human donor with classical Hodgkin lymphoma. CDR3s leave out the opening cysteine and the closing phenylalanine or tryptophan.

V gene,CDR3 protein
TRBV9,ASSGDGQVYDEQF
TRBV7-9,ASSLNEASPF
TRBV6-1,ASSETGLSQETQY
TRBV19,ASRGRREGSPYNEQF
TRBV28,ASSLSLAASTDTQY
TRBV16,ASSLNSYGYT
TRBV27,ASSLVVNTEAF
TRBV20-1,SAPHTGELF
TRBV28,ASTPFPGENTEAF
TRBV7-6,ASSLRMGQGAGDTQY
TRBV27,ASSSSLGYEQY
TRBV28,ASTTFYTEAF
TRBV21-1,ASRGDWAEAF
TRBV4-1,ASSQAGLPRITDTQY
TRBV27,ASWGGPEAF
TRBV5-1,ASSITGSLNTEAF
TRBV30,AWSVGSGFNEQF
TRBV29-1,SAAPLHNTSTDTQY
TRBV7-6,ASSLLSQGAPRTGELF
TRBV27,ASSLSETNEQF
TRBV25-1,ASSEYYPGTSAHEQF
TRBV10-1,ASSELRQGEAF
TRBV19,ASSIGFGFPEAF
TRBV19,ASSTHGTGDGQPQH
TRBV28,ASIRQGAHQPQH
TRBV6-5,ASSYSGGQAF
TRBV28,ASSFPPAGEGDIQY
TRBV12-5,ASGLRPAPGAGNTIY
TRBV29-1,SVVLGPGGGRGGNTGELF
TRBV7-9,ASSPPLPLTYEQY
TRBV28,ASGYGYYGYT
TRBV30,AWIRDSYEQY
TRBV18,ASSPPLVYNEQF
TRBV4-1,ASNRLPGGGANVLT
TRBV20-1,SARAAVDMF
TRBV7-8,ASEGLLEVGITDTQY
TRBV9,ASSVGTGVYEQY
TRBV7-9,ASSSIAEWAQETQY
TRBV7-9,ASSPGPRLDEQY
TRBV5-1,ASSLDAAGVADTQY
TRBV7-2,ASSLALMGNEQF